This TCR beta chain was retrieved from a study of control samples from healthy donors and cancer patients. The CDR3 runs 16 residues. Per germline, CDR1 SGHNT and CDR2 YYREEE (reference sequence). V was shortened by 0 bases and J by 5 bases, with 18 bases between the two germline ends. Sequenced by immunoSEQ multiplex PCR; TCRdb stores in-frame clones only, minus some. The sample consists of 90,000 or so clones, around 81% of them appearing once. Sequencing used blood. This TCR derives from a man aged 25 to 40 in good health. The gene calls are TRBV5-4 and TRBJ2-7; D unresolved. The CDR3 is CASSLDWQFSGNEQYF. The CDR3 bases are TGTGCCAGCAGCTTGGATTGGCAGTTCTCAGGTAACGAGCAGTACTTC.